Sequencing of this T cell receptor beta chain was carried out in a study of human T cells and chemical hapten exposure. Study overall: Epicutaneous patch tests delivered 0.01% DPC to the upper back, with evaluation at 6 days.

Comments on this clonotype: Its antigen is unidentified.

CDR1 is SGDLS, CDR2 YYNGEE, per germline. The CDR3 consists of 15 residues. Trimming removed 4 bases from V and 6 bases from J; junction bases left unmatched: 8. Study results and caveats: With patch test score, the counts of PT1 expanded TCRs showed a positive correlation. Alopecia affected the donors, so their immune response may differ from healthy people's.

Original processing notes: The number of TCRs in each sample had a median of about 95,000 and spanned about 20,000 to 700,000. TCRdb recomputed calls from the RACE reads with MiXCR, one row per CDR3 protein. The V and J calls and clone size are TCRdb's, not the authors'. The data contain about 190,000 distinct CDR3 sequences, about 22% of them seen just once; the ten biggest clones take up roughly 2.5%. Time point defined: patch test 3, about 24 weeks after DPC sensitization. Treatment indicated: therapeutic diphenylcyclopropenone sensitization with weekly scalp DPC. This sequence originates from a woman aged 40 to 50 with alopecia areata. Some clones in this sample may be carry-over from other donors' samples. The chain has TRBV9 and TRBJ2-1; 9 bases line up with TRBD1. Sequencing used whole blood, obtained in connection with sensitization to the hapten diphenylcyclopropenone (DPC). CDR3 in DNA: TGTGCCAGCAGCCCCTTGGGACAGGGCGGCAATGAGCAGTTCTTC. It specifies CASSPLGQGGNEQFF.